Following are 30 T cell receptor beta chains from one sample sequenced in a study of blood T cell repertoires in COVID-19. Assay: immunoSEQ multiplex PCR; the TCRdb copy retains only in-frame clones and omits some. The profile shows 90,000 to 100,000 clones, around 83% of them singletons. The sequenced sample consisted of peripheral blood. These receptors originate from a man aged 60 to 75 with acute or convalescent COVID-19.

The chain is built from TRBV24-1 and TRBJ1-2; 10 bases match TRBD1. V shed 2 bases and J 8 bases; nucleotides not matched to a gene: 10. The CDR3 contains 16 residues. Germline assignment: CDR1 KGHDR and CDR2 SFDVKD. The CDR3: CATSDSRDRGLGGYTF. The CDR3 nucleotides read TGTGCCACCAGTGATTCCCGGGACAGGGGCCTAGGGGGCTACACCTTC.

This sequence joins TRBV7-8 and TRBJ2-1, with 10 bases that match TRBD1. CDR3 length: 15 amino acids. With V trimmed by 5 bases and J by 6 bases, 7 bases remained unmatched. Germline assignment: CDR1 SGHVS and CDR2 FQNEAQ. As DNA, the CDR3 is TGTGCCAGCAGCCTAGACAGGGGGCCCGGCAATGAGCAGTTCTTC. As protein: CASSLDRGPGNEQFF.

The V call is TRBV28, the J call TRBJ2-2; 7 bases align to TRBD1. This CDR3 is built from 14 residues. CDR1 MDHEN and CDR2 SYDVKM come from the germline V gene. Germline trimming cut 3 bases from V and 5 bases from J; bases unmatched to any gene: 3. The CDR3 loop is CASSFPDRTGELFF. In nucleotides, the CDR3 is TGTGCCAGCAGTTTCCCGGACAGGACCGGGGAGCTGTTTTTT. Filled out from reference TRBV28 and TRBJ2-2, the complete variable domain reads DVKVTQSSRYLVKRTGEKVFLECVQDMDHENMFWYRQDPGLGLRLIYFSYDVKMKEKGDIPEGYSVSREKKERFSLILESASTNQTSMYLCASSFPDRTGELFFGEGSRLTVL.

V gene TRBV5-5 combines with J gene TRBJ1-1; D unclear. The CDR3 has 18 residues. Looked up from germline, CDR1 is SGHKS and CDR2 is YYEKEE (reference sequence). Trimming removed 3 bases from V and 0 bases from J, with 21 bases in between. The CDR3 bases are TGTGCCAGCAGCTCTCCCCGGCCGGGCGGGCAGATGAACACTGAAGCTTTCTTT. This sequence encodes CASSSPRPGGQMNTEAFF.

The chain uses TRBV28 and TRBJ1-5; 9 bases match TRBD1. Losses at the gene ends were 5 bases for V and 9 bases for J; bases not matched to a gene: 11. This CDR3 comprises 15 residues. Germline CDR1 is MDHEN and CDR2 is SYDVKM. This CDR3 reads CASSNRDRATRPQHF. CDR3 nucleotides: TGTGCCAGCAGTAACCGGGACAGGGCGACTCGGCCCCAGCATTTT.

The chain uses TRBV19 and TRBJ2-1; D is perhaps TRBD2 (7 bases). This CDR3 has 14 amino acids. CDR1 is LNHDA, CDR2 SQIVND, per germline (reference sequence). V lost 8 bases, J lost 7 bases, and 18 bases lay in between. CDR3 region: CASGGRGMENEQFF. CDR3 nucleotides: TGTGCCAGTGGAGGGAGGGGGATGGAGAATGAGCAGTTCTTC.

The chain is built from TRBV7-2 and TRBJ2-2; maybe TRBD1 (6 bases). V shed 6 bases and J shed 3 bases, with 14 bases lying between them. CDR3 size: 15 residues. Per the germline V gene, CDR1 is SGHTA and CDR2 is FQGNSA. The CDR3 bases are TGTGCCAGCAGGCTCGACAGGCGATACACCGGGGAGCTGTTTTTT. This codes for CASRLDRRYTGELFF.

This chain links TRBV2 with TRBJ2-5; the match to TRBD1 covers 9 bases. Germline V gene data show CDR1 as SNHLY and CDR2 as FYNNEI. Germline trimming cut 5 bases from V and 2 bases from J; bases unmatched to any gene: 6. CDR3 length: 15 residues. The CDR3 DNA follows: TGTGCCAGCAGTCCCGGGACAGGGCATCAAGAGACCCAGTACTTC. It encodes CASSPGTGHQETQYF.

The chain is built from TRBV7-9 and TRBJ1-4; D remains unclear. CDR3 length equals 15 residues. Trimming shortened V by 5 bases and J by 5 bases, and 15 bases separated the two germline ends. Germline V gene lookup returns CDR1 SEHNR and CDR2 FQNEAQ (reference sequence). DNA for the CDR3: TGTGCCAGCAGCGGATGGACTCGGGAGAATGAAAAACTGTTTTTT. It translates to CASSGWTRENEKLFF.

The chain has TRBV28 and TRBJ1-2; the D gene is possibly TRBD1 (5 bases). Trimming took 6 bases from V and 1 from J, leaving 15 bases between them. The length of the CDR3 is 15 residues. CDR1 is MDHEN and CDR2 is SYDVKM in the germline V gene. The CDR3 loop is CASRESRRVNYGYTF. The CDR3 DNA sequence: TGTGCCAGCAGAGAATCCCGCAGGGTTAACTATGGCTACACCTTC.

This clone came up once. The chain is built from TRBV28 and TRBJ1-4, with D uncertain. The CDR3 is 18 amino acids. The V gene's germline CDR1 is MDHEN and CDR2 SYDVKM. Between the trimmed V and J ends, which lost 11 bases and 5 bases, there was a span of 30 bases. The CDR3 loop is CAHGMSGGFATRNEKLFF. CDR3 bases: TGTGCCCATGGGATGTCAGGAGGGTTTGCGACAAGAAATGAAAAACTGTTTTTT. Complete variable domain (other parts from reference TRBV28 and TRBJ1-4): DVKVTQSSRYLVKRTGEKVFLECVQDMDHENMFWYRQDPGLGLRLIYFSYDVKMKEKGDIPEGYSVSREKKERFSLILESASTNQTSMYLCAHGMSGGFATRNEKLFFGSGTQLSVL.

A remark on this clone: One junction end does not reproduce the germline sequence, and a read error may be involved. The chain is built from TRBV10-1 and TRBJ1-4; 9 bases agree with TRBD1. CDR3 size: 14 residues. Germline lookup yields CDR1 WNHNN and CDR2 SYGVQD (reference sequence). In nucleotides, the CDR3 is TGCGCCAGCAGCCTCGGGACAGGGAAGAGTTTTGGGATTTTT. It encodes CASSLGTGKSFGIF.

The chain combines TRBV7-2 with TRBJ1-6, with D hard to call. V was trimmed by 2 bases and J by 6 bases, leaving 8 bases between them. The CDR3 runs 14 residues. Germline CDR1 and CDR2: SGHTA and FQGNSA. The CDR3 DNA reads TGTGCCAGCAGCTTATTACAGTCTAATTCACCCCTCCACTTT. Its translation: CASSLLQSNSPLHF.

The chain links TRBV4-3 to TRBJ2-6; TRBD2 matches at 10 bases. The CDR3 runs to 18 residues. Per the germline V gene, CDR1 is LGHNA and CDR2 is YSLEER. The V segment lost 2 bases and the J segment 3 bases; nucleotides outside the gene matches: 7. The CDR3: CASSQRSGGAVGANVLTF. The CDR3 bases are TGCGCCAGCAGCCAAAGAAGCGGGGGGGCCGTTGGGGCCAACGTCCTGACTTTC.

J is TRBJ2-2 and V is TRBV6-2 or TRBV6-3, with 9 positions matching TRBD1. Germline CDR1 is MNHEY and CDR2 is SVGEGT. CDR3 size: 20 residues. V shed 0 bases and J 2 bases; nucleotides not matched to a gene: 13. The CDR3 DNA is TGTGCCAGCAGTTACTCGAGAGACAGGGGGTCGTTGGCCAACACCGGGGAGCTGTTTTTT. This codes for CASSYSRDRGSLANTGELFF.

The rearrangement joins TRBV6-5 to TRBJ2-7; 12 nucleotides line up with TRBD1. CDR1 is MNHEY, CDR2 SVGAGI, per germline. The V and J ends lost 3 bases and 2 bases, in that order; junction bases with no gene match: 2. CDR3 size: 15 residues. Here the CDR3 reads CASSYGTGGPYEQYV. CDR3 DNA: TGTGCCAGCAGTTATGGGACAGGGGGCCCCTACGAGCAGTACGTC.

The genes are TRBV9 and TRBJ2-3; D may be TRBD1 (5 bases). The germline V gene encodes CDR1 SGDLS and CDR2 YYNGEE. This CDR3 has 14 amino acids. The V gene lost 4 bases and the J gene lost 1 base, with 10 bases spanning the gap. The CDR3 loop is CASSLQGRTDTQYF. In DNA form, the CDR3 reads TGTGCCAGCAGCCTCCAGGGCCGCACAGATACGCAGTATTTT.

The rearrangement links TRBV7-9 to TRBJ1-6; 9 bases align to TRBD1. The CDR3 runs to 16 residues. With 0 bases clipped from V and 9 bases from J, the junction kept 6 bases outside the gene matches. From germline, CDR1 is SEHNR and CDR2 FQNEAQ (reference sequence). The CDR3 spells CASSLAGTGSGSPLHF. Written as DNA, the CDR3 is TGTGCCAGCAGCTTAGCCGGGACAGGGAGTGGTTCACCCCTCCACTTT.

The chain joins TRBV2 to TRBJ1-5, with 7 bases identical to TRBD1. V trimming: 5 bases; J trimming: 5 bases; junction bases outside the gene matches: 3. There are 13 residues in the CDR3. Germline values: CDR1 SNHLY, CDR2 FYNNEI. CDR3 sequence (DNA): TGTGCCAGCAGTTTAGACAGGGATCAGCCCCAGCATTTT. It translates to CASSLDRDQPQHF.

This chain joins TRBV2 and TRBJ1-1, with D possibly TRBD1 on 5 matching bases. Trimming took 3 bases from V and 2 from J, leaving 13 bases between them. Germline V gene lookup returns CDR1 SNHLY and CDR2 FYNNEI. The CDR3 has 15 amino acids. CDR3: CASSDVSTVNTEAFF. CDR3 in DNA: TGTGCCAGCAGTGACGTATCGACAGTTAACACTGAAGCTTTCTTT. The entire variable domain, with the rest obtained from reference TRBV2 and TRBJ1-1, is as follows: EPEVTQTPSHQVTQMGQEVILRCVPISNHLYFYWYRQILGQKVEFLVSFYNNEISEKSEIFDDQFSVERPDGSNFTLKIRSTKLEDSAMYFCASSDVSTVNTEAFFGQGTRLTVV.

The rearrangement joins TRBV6-6 to TRBJ1-1, with 7 bases identical to TRBD1. The CDR3 is 13 residues long. From germline, CDR1 is MNHNY and CDR2 SVGAGI (reference sequence). J was trimmed by 7 bases and V by 2 bases; bases with no gene match: 4. The CDR3 sequence: CASSYPGQFEAFF. CDR3 in DNA: TGTGCCAGCAGTTACCCGGGACAGTTTGAAGCTTTCTTT.

This chain uses TRBV27 with TRBJ2-7; 9 bases are shared with TRBD1. The CDR3 extends over 17 amino acids. V trimming: 6 bases; J trimming: 5 bases; junction bases outside the gene matches: 17. Germline CDR1 and CDR2: MNHEY and SMNVEV (reference sequence). The CDR3 here is CASRRRGVRDRDHEQYF. The CDR3 nucleotides read TGTGCCAGCAGGAGACGGGGGGTCCGGGACAGGGATCACGAGCAGTACTTC.

V usage is TRBV28 and J usage is TRBJ1-1; 9 positions match TRBD1. Per the germline V gene, CDR1 is MDHEN and CDR2 is SYDVKM. The ends lost 8 bases at V and 3 bases at J; junction bases unmatched: 4. The CDR3 runs to 13 residues. The CDR3 sequence is CASRQGVDTEAFF. The CDR3 DNA is TGTGCCAGCCGACAGGGGGTGGACACTGAAGCTTTCTTT. Supplemented by reference TRBV28 and TRBJ1-1, the full variable domain reads DVKVTQSSRYLVKRTGEKVFLECVQDMDHENMFWYRQDPGLGLRLIYFSYDVKMKEKGDIPEGYSVSREKKERFSLILESASTNQTSMYLCASRQGVDTEAFFGQGTRLTVV.

The chain couples TRBV5-1 to TRBJ1-2; tentatively, D is TRBD1 (6 bases). V gave up 4 bases and J gave up 6 bases, with 13 bases separating them. CDR1 and CDR2 (germline): SGHRS, YFSETQ. The CDR3 is 13 residues long. The CDR3 region is CASSMDSPDGYTF. The CDR3 DNA is TGCGCCAGCAGCATGGACAGTCCGGATGGCTACACCTTC.

The V call is TRBV3-1 (or the pseudogene TRBV3-2), the J call TRBJ2-7; 9 bases match TRBD1. V shed 5 bases and J 2 bases; nucleotides not matched to a gene: 7. The CDR3 has 15 residues. The V gene's germline CDR1 is LGHDT and CDR2 YNNKEL (reference sequence). CDR3 in amino acids: CASSSRDRVPYEQYF. CDR3 nucleotide sequence: TGTGCCAGCAGCTCCCGGGACAGGGTTCCCTACGAGCAGTACTTC.

The chain employs TRBV27 and TRBJ1-6; tentative D call: TRBD1 (5 bases). The germline CDR1 and CDR2 sequences are MNHEY and SMNVEV (reference sequence). The CDR3 runs 12 residues. V shed 4 bases and J shed 9 bases, with 7 bases lying between them. DNA for the CDR3: TGTGCCAGCAGTTCCACAGGTTCACCCCTCCACTTT. Protein product: CASSSTGSPLHF.

This chain links TRBV6-5 with TRBJ2-7; 8 bases are a match to TRBD1. V shed 8 bases, J shed 3 bases, and the junction held 6 bases outside the gene matches. This CDR3 region has 13 residues. Germline V gene lookup returns CDR1 MNHEY and CDR2 SVGAGI. As DNA, the CDR3 is TGTGCCAGCTCTCAGGGGGCCCGCTACGAGCAGTACGTC. It yields the protein CASSQGARYEQYV.

The chain links TRBV23-1 to TRBJ2-5; no reliable D call. TRBV23-1 is filed as an ORF, its function uncertain. Trimming stripped 4 bases from V and 0 bases from J, with 12 bases between. The CDR3 loop spans 15 amino acids. CDR3 protein: CASSPPLLYQETQYF. The CDR3 region has the DNA TGCGCCAGCAGTCCTCCCCTTCTCTACCAAGAGACCCAGTACTTC.

The rearrangement joins TRBV7-6 to TRBJ1-4, with D possibly matching TRBD1 (5 bases). This CDR3 spans 14 amino acids. Germline values: CDR1 SGHVS, CDR2 FNYEAQ. V dropped 1 base and J dropped 7 bases, with 10 bases sitting between them. CDR3 protein: CASSLVSGGEKLFF. The CDR3 region has the DNA TGTGCCAGCAGCTTAGTCTCGGGGGGTGAAAAACTGTTTTTT.

There are a few counts of this clone. The chain combines TRBV9 with TRBJ2-5; TRBD2 matches at 13 bases. The junction had 5 bases not matched to a gene; V was cut back by 1 base and J by 2 bases. There are 17 residues in the CDR3. Germline V CDR1 and CDR2: SGDLS, YYNGEE. CDR3 bases: TGTGCCAGCAGCGTAAGCCCGACTAGCGGGGGGCAAGAGACCCAGTACTTC. It codes for CASSVSPTSGGQETQYF.